The subject of this entry is one TCR beta chain. The antigen remains unidentified. This sample was taken from a study of T cell responses to AZD1222 COVID-19 vaccine. General observations from the study: There were repertoire samples only from the period after the peak T cell response.

The germline V gene encodes CDR1 ENHRY and CDR2 SYGVKD. The CDR3 is 15 amino acids. V was pared by 4 bases and J by 0 bases, with 12 bases between. Clones were read by immunoSEQ multiplex PCR, and TCRdb kept only the in-frame ones, dropping some. Of 200,000 or so clones in the sample, 80% to 90% were seen once. The chain employs TRBV10-3 and TRBJ1-2; tentatively, D is TRBD1 (5 bases). The clonotype was recovered from an adult in good health. The starting material was peripheral blood, obtained on day 0 of AZD1222 vaccination. Here the CDR3 DNA reads TGTGCCATCAGTGCGGGGCAGCCTACTAACTATGGCTACACCTTC. This translates into CAISAGQPTNYGYTF.